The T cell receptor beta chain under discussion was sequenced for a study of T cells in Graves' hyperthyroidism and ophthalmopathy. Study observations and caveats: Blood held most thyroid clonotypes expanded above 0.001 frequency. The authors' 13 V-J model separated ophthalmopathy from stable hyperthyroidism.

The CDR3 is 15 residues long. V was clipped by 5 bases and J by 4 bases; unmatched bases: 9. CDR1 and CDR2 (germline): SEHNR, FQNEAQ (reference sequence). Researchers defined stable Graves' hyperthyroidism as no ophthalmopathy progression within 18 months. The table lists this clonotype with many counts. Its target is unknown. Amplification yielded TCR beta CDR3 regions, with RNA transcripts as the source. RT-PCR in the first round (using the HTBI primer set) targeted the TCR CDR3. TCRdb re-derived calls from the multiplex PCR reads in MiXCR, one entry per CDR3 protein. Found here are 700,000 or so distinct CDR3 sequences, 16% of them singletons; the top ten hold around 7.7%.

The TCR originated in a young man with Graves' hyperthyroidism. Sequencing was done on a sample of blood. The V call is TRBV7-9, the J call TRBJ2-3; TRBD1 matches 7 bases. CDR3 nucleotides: TGTGCCAGCAGCCCCGGCCACAGGGGAGCAGATACGCAGTATTTT. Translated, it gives CASSPGHRGADTQYF.